This TCR beta chain is from a study of CXCR3-negative and CXCR3-positive naive CD8 T cells (dated by TCRdb to the late 2010s). Describing the broader study: In total, around 150 million TRB reads were obtained, or roughly 1.5 +/- 0.3 million reads per library. For the TRBV-TRBJ cluster analysis, the naive subsets came from 5 donors, while the memory cells came from 3 donors. Data from ten to twelve donors, pooled across two independent experiments, went into the diversity and physicochemical repertoire analyses. The full study reports these points: Because surface CD5, which is linked to self-reactivity in mice, was comparable between the naive subsets, TCR interaction strength was also inferred from TRB CDR3 physicochemical properties. CXCR3 expression partially decreased after cryopreservation, so most assays used freshly isolated PBMCs. TRBV-TRBJ usage was similar between naive CXCR3-negative and CXCR3-positive cells from the same donor, while memory cells showed distinct patterns. TRB CDR3s from CXCR3-positive naive cells showed higher hydrophobicity (lower Kidera factor 4), lower energy, and higher strength and volume indices than CXCR3-negative naive cells. Both naive subsets had comparably high repertoire diversity, while memory CD8+ T cells had much lower repertoire diversity.

Sequenced using a NextSeq 550. The Human TCR Profiling Kit (MiLaboratory) was used to make UMI-labeled 5' RACE TRB cDNA libraries. cDNA synthesis used the entire amount of extracted RNA, and PCR amplification then used the entire amount of cDNA produced. The libraries were made side by side, with each library going through the same number of PCR cycles. As for the authors' bioinformatics: About 53,000 +/- 10,000 unique UMI-labeled TRB cDNA molecules per library were extracted with MIGEC and MiXCR, with at least two reads per UMI required. On average, each library contained roughly 40,000 +/- 10,000 functional in-frame TRB CDR3 nucleotide clonotypes without stop codons. After downsampling to 5000 UMI-labeled TRB molecules per sample, diversity metrics such as normalized Shannon-Wiener and Chao1 were calculated in VDJtools. Clonotype-size-weighted physicochemical properties of the central five CDR3 residues (interaction energy, strength, volume and Kidera factor 4) were computed in VDJtools. TCRdb reprocessed the reads and lists each CDR3 protein sequence as a single entry, with no DNA. TCRdb's processing, not the study's, gives the V and J calls here. Per the sample table, the count is over 80,000 distinct CDR3 sequences. The ten biggest clones cover about 1.4% of the sample.

Reading from cysteine to phenylalanine, the CDR3 counts 15 amino acids. No nucleotide data were recorded. The germline V gene (reference sequence) yields MNHEY for CDR1 and SMNVEV for CDR2. Each CD8+ T cell subset was flow-sorted in triplicate, and 300,000 to 350,000 cells per subset were placed directly into RLT lysis buffer. To exclude memory contaminants, naive CD8+ T cells were stringently defined as CD45RO-CCR7+CD27+CD95-. Standard density gradient centrifugation was used to isolate peripheral blood mononuclear cells from buffy coats. Naive CXCR3-negative and CXCR3-positive CD8+ T cells were flow-sorted using a FACSAria III. Total RNA was extracted from sorted cells using an RNeasy Mini Kit. Concerning this clonotype: Its cognate antigen has yet to be identified.

Recombination connected TRBV27 to TRBJ2-7; lacking DNA, the TRBD1 call made by TCRdb goes unchecked. This clonotype originated in a human donor in good health. Some clones in this sample may be carry-over from other donors' samples. The source material was naive CXCR3- CD8+ T cells from blood. The sample's cell subset or site, from its label and the paper: CD45RO-CCR7+CD27+CD95- naive CD8+ T cells lacking CXCR3 (TNR3-). CDR3 sequence: CASSLTGDFSYEQYF.